A selection of T cell receptor beta chains follows, all from one sample in a study of blood T cell repertoires in COVID-19. Data came from immunoSEQ multiplex PCR; TCRdb stores just in-frame clones and leaves some out. The sample lists 75,000 to 100,000 clones, around nine tenths occurring once. Sequenced input: peripheral blood. These TCRs come from a man between 65 and 85 years old with acute or convalescent COVID-19. Both conserved end residues are part of each CDR3. D genes are given only for firm matches. The size of a clone is reported for some rows only, either as once, few or many, or as a class for expanded clones.

d_gene: NA; v_gene: TRBV25-1; abundance: NA; j_gene: TRBJ1-1; CDR3aa: CASSEPRWGHYLF; CDR3nt: TGTGCCAGCAGTGAACCCCGGTGGGGCCACTATCTTTTT
d_gene: TRBD1; v_gene: TRBV28; abundance: NA; j_gene: TRBJ1-5; CDR3aa: CASRDRGFQPQHF; CDR3nt: TGTGCCAGCAGGGACAGGGGTTTTCAGCCCCAGCATTTT
d_gene: TRBD1; v_gene: TRBV5-1; abundance: NA; j_gene: TRBJ1-2; CDR3aa: CASSMETGVKGGYTF; CDR3nt: TGCGCCAGCAGCATGGAAACAGGGGTTAAGGGTGGCTACACCTTC
d_gene: TRBD1; v_gene: TRBV7-2; abundance: NA; j_gene: TRBJ1-3; CDR3aa: CASSGTGGGNTIYF; CDR3nt: TGTGCCAGCAGCGGCACAGGGGGTGGAAACACCATATATTTT
d_gene: TRBD1; v_gene: TRBV29-1; abundance: NA; j_gene: TRBJ2-7; CDR3aa: CSVDLGTGGEQYF; CDR3nt: TGCAGCGTCGACCTAGGGACAGGGGGAGAGCAGTACTTC
d_gene: NA; v_gene: TRBV5-4; abundance: once; j_gene: TRBJ1-2; CDR3aa: CASSLKTGSNYGYTF; CDR3nt: TGTGCCAGCAGCTTAAAGACAGGATCTAACTATGGCTACACCTTC
d_gene: NA; v_gene: TRBV3-1/TRBV3-2; abundance: NA; j_gene: TRBJ2-1; CDR3aa: CASSQTQAGTPTFF; CDR3nt: TGTGCCAGCAGCCAGACTCAGGCCGGGACACCGACCTTCTTC
d_gene: TRBD1; v_gene: TRBV3-1/TRBV3-2; abundance: few; j_gene: TRBJ1-6; CDR3aa: CASSQVTGGSSPLHF; CDR3nt: TGTGCCAGCAGCCAAGTTACAGGGGGGAGTTCACCCCTCCACTTT
d_gene: TRBD2; v_gene: TRBV7-8; abundance: once; j_gene: TRBJ2-3; CDR3aa: CASRLRLAGTTSTDTQYF; CDR3nt: TGTGCCAGCAGGTTAAGATTAGCGGGGACGACTAGCACAGATACGCAGTATTTT
d_gene: NA; v_gene: TRBV28; abundance: NA; j_gene: TRBJ1-2; CDR3aa: CASSLSRSYNYGYTF; CDR3nt: TGTGCCAGCAGTTTATCCAGGTCCTATAACTATGGCTACACCTTC
d_gene: NA; v_gene: TRBV7-9; abundance: NA; j_gene: TRBJ2-5; CDR3aa: CASSLALLPQETQYF; CDR3nt: TGTGCCAGCAGCTTAGCACTACTGCCCCAAGAGACCCAGTACTTC
d_gene: NA; v_gene: TRBV15; abundance: NA; j_gene: TRBJ1-1; CDR3aa: CATSRENNRVIGTEAFF; CDR3nt: TGTGCCACCAGCAGAGAAAATAACAGGGTCATAGGAACTGAAGCTTTCTTT
d_gene: NA; v_gene: TRBV2; abundance: NA; j_gene: TRBJ2-5; CDR3aa: CASSGLTQYF; CDR3nt: TGTGCCAGCAGTGGTCTAACCCAGTACTTC
d_gene: NA; v_gene: TRBV7-2; abundance: NA; j_gene: TRBJ1-1; CDR3aa: CASIPSAGRVGTEAFF; CDR3nt: TGTGCCAGCATTCCCTCGGCGGGACGGGTCGGCACTGAAGCTTTCTTT
d_gene: TRBD2; v_gene: TRBV28; abundance: once; j_gene: TRBJ2-7; CDR3aa: CASSFHRLAGLSRSSYEQYF; CDR3nt: TGTGCCAGCAGTTTCCATAGACTAGCGGGCCTATCCAGGAGCTCCTACGAGCAGTACTTC
d_gene: TRBD1; v_gene: TRBV28; abundance: NA; j_gene: TRBJ1-4; CDR3aa: CASSWDRGIEKLFF; CDR3nt: TGTGCCAGCAGTTGGGACAGGGGGATTGAAAAACTGTTTTTT
d_gene: TRBD1; v_gene: TRBV5-1; abundance: once; j_gene: TRBJ1-4; CDR3aa: CASSLGDRDNEKLFF; CDR3nt: TGCGCCAGCAGCTTGGGGGACAGGGATAATGAAAAACTGTTTTTT
d_gene: NA; v_gene: TRBV19; abundance: NA; j_gene: TRBJ2-2; CDR3aa: CASREGENTGELFF; CDR3nt: TGTGCCAGTAGGGAAGGGGAGAACACCGGGGAGCTGTTTTTT
d_gene: TRBD1; v_gene: TRBV11-1; abundance: NA; j_gene: TRBJ1-2; CDR3aa: CASSSSPTGVGYTF; CDR3nt: TGTGCCAGCAGCTCTAGCCCCACAGGGGTCGGCTACACCTTC
d_gene: NA; v_gene: TRBV5-1; abundance: NA; j_gene: TRBJ2-3; CDR3aa: CASSADTFTDTQYF; CDR3nt: TGCGCCAGCAGCGCGGACACCTTCACAGATACGCAGTATTTT
d_gene: NA; v_gene: TRBV5-8; abundance: once; j_gene: TRBJ2-3; CDR3aa: CASSPISPRSTDTQYF; CDR3nt: TGTGCCAGCAGCCCGATAAGCCCGCGGAGCACAGATACGCAGTATTTT
d_gene: TRBD1; v_gene: TRBV5-1; abundance: NA; j_gene: TRBJ2-2; CDR3aa: CASSRPGQGAGELFF; CDR3nt: TGCGCCAGCAGCCGACCGGGACAGGGGGCCGGGGAGCTGTTTTTT
d_gene: NA; v_gene: TRBV5-1; abundance: NA; j_gene: TRBJ2-1; CDR3aa: CASSYRGLTASYNEQFF; CDR3nt: TGCGCCAGCAGCTACAGAGGGCTCACAGCCTCCTACAATGAGCAGTTCTTC
d_gene: TRBD1; v_gene: TRBV28; abundance: NA; j_gene: TRBJ1-1; CDR3aa: CASSYRGEAFF; CDR3nt: TGTGCCAGCAGTTACAGGGGTGAAGCTTTCTTT
d_gene: NA; v_gene: TRBV19; abundance: NA; j_gene: TRBJ1-6; CDR3aa: CASTGTPGGNSPLHF; CDR3nt: TGTGCCAGTACCGGGACGCCGGGGGGGAATTCACCCCTCCACTTT
d_gene: NA; v_gene: TRBV7-2; abundance: NA; j_gene: TRBJ2-1; CDR3aa: CASTHQGNDEQFF; CDR3nt: TGTGCCAGCACCCATCAGGGAAACGATGAGCAGTTCTTC
d_gene: TRBD1; v_gene: TRBV28; abundance: NA; j_gene: TRBJ1-1; CDR3aa: CASSPRDRNTEAFF; CDR3nt: TGTGCCAGCAGCCCTCGGGACAGGAACACTGAAGCTTTCTTT
d_gene: TRBD1; v_gene: TRBV19; abundance: NA; j_gene: TRBJ1-2; CDR3aa: CASKDRAVYTF; CDR3nt: TGTGCCAGTAAGGACAGGGCAGTCTACACCTTC
d_gene: TRBD1; v_gene: TRBV11-2; abundance: NA; j_gene: TRBJ1-1; CDR3aa: CASRGQVNTEAFF; CDR3nt: TGTGCCAGCAGAGGACAGGTTAACACTGAAGCTTTCTTT
d_gene: NA; v_gene: TRBV19; abundance: NA; j_gene: TRBJ2-3; CDR3aa: CASSGQGHPSADTQYF; CDR3nt: TGTGCCAGTAGTGGCCAGGGGCACCCATCAGCAGATACGCAGTATTTT
d_gene: TRBD1; v_gene: TRBV6-2/TRBV6-3; abundance: NA; j_gene: TRBJ1-5; CDR3aa: CASSTDRVQGPQHF; CDR3nt: TGTGCCAGCAGTACCGACAGGGTCCAGGGACCCCAGCATTTT
d_gene: TRBD2; v_gene: TRBV2; abundance: NA; j_gene: TRBJ2-1; CDR3aa: CASGQRGEQFF; CDR3nt: TGTGCCAGCGGGCAGCGGGGGGAGCAGTTCTTC
d_gene: TRBD1; v_gene: TRBV7-9; abundance: NA; j_gene: TRBJ1-2; CDR3aa: CASSLEEGTALKYGYTF; CDR3nt: TGTGCCAGCAGCTTAGAAGAGGGGACAGCGCTCAAATATGGCTACACCTTC
d_gene: TRBD1; v_gene: TRBV18; abundance: NA; j_gene: TRBJ2-7; CDR3aa: CASSPPGQYYEQYF; CDR3nt: TGTGCCAGCTCACCACCGGGACAGTACTACGAGCAGTACTTC
d_gene: NA; v_gene: TRBV16; abundance: NA; j_gene: TRBJ1-2; CDR3aa: CASSQSGAVNYGYTF; CDR3nt: TGTGCCAGCAGCCAATCGGGGGCAGTGAACTATGGCTACACCTTC
d_gene: TRBD1; v_gene: TRBV6-2/TRBV6-3; abundance: NA; j_gene: TRBJ1-1; CDR3aa: CASSRPTGGANTEAFF; CDR3nt: TGTGCCAGCAGTCGTCCGACAGGGGGGGCAAACACTGAAGCTTTCTTT
d_gene: NA; v_gene: TRBV9; abundance: NA; j_gene: TRBJ2-5; CDR3aa: CASSVDSEPETQYF; CDR3nt: TGTGCCAGCAGCGTAGATAGCGAGCCGGAGACCCAGTACTTC
d_gene: TRBD1; v_gene: TRBV5-5; abundance: NA; j_gene: TRBJ1-1; CDR3aa: CASSSGQGKAFF; CDR3nt: TGTGCCAGCAGCTCCGGACAGGGTAAGGCTTTCTTT
d_gene: NA; v_gene: TRBV12-3/TRBV12-4; abundance: NA; j_gene: TRBJ1-4; CDR3aa: CASSWRANEKLFF; CDR3nt: TGTGCCAGCAGTTGGAGGGCAAATGAAAAACTGTTTTTT
d_gene: NA; v_gene: TRBV28; abundance: NA; j_gene: TRBJ2-7; CDR3aa: CASRTKFEQYF; CDR3nt: TGTGCCAGCAGGACAAAGTTCGAGCAGTACTTC
d_gene: TRBD1; v_gene: TRBV2; abundance: NA; j_gene: TRBJ1-1; CDR3aa: CASRRDPGQGVFGMNTEAFF; CDR3nt: TGTGCCAGCAGGAGGGACCCGGGACAGGGGGTTTTTGGGATGAACACTGAAGCTTTCTTT
d_gene: NA; v_gene: TRBV15; abundance: few; j_gene: TRBJ2-2; CDR3aa: CATSRGQGGLFF; CDR3nt: TGTGCCACCAGCAGAGGGCAGGGCGGGCTGTTTTTT
d_gene: NA; v_gene: TRBV5-1; abundance: NA; j_gene: TRBJ1-4; CDR3aa: CASSPGRVTNEKLFF; CDR3nt: TGCGCCAGCAGCCCGGGGAGGGTGACTAATGAAAAACTGTTTTTT
d_gene: NA; v_gene: TRBV3-1/TRBV3-2; abundance: NA; j_gene: TRBJ1-2; CDR3aa: CASASNTAGGYTF; CDR3nt: TGTGCCAGCGCCAGTAATACTGCAGGTGGCTACACCTTC
d_gene: TRBD1; v_gene: TRBV2; abundance: NA; j_gene: TRBJ1-4; CDR3aa: CASSIQGGEKLFF; CDR3nt: TGTGCCAGCAGTATACAGGGGGGAGAAAAACTGTTTTTT
d_gene: NA; v_gene: TRBV11-2; abundance: NA; j_gene: TRBJ2-7; CDR3aa: CASSLVGETYEQYF; CDR3nt: TGTGCCAGCAGCTTGGTAGGAGAGACCTACGAGCAGTACTTC
d_gene: TRBD2; v_gene: TRBV7-6; abundance: once; j_gene: TRBJ2-1; CDR3aa: CASSLVPLAGEDEQFF; CDR3nt: TGTGCCAGCAGCTTAGTCCCACTAGCGGGGGAGGATGAGCAGTTCTTC
d_gene: TRBD1; v_gene: TRBV7-9; abundance: NA; j_gene: TRBJ1-4; CDR3aa: CASSPPGTGYNEKLFF; CDR3nt: TGTGCCAGCAGCCCTCCGGGGACAGGATACAATGAAAAACTGTTTTTT
d_gene: TRBD1; v_gene: TRBV2; abundance: NA; j_gene: TRBJ1-6; CDR3aa: CASPTGNNSPLHF; CDR3nt: TGTGCCAGCCCGACAGGGAATAATTCACCCCTCCACTTT